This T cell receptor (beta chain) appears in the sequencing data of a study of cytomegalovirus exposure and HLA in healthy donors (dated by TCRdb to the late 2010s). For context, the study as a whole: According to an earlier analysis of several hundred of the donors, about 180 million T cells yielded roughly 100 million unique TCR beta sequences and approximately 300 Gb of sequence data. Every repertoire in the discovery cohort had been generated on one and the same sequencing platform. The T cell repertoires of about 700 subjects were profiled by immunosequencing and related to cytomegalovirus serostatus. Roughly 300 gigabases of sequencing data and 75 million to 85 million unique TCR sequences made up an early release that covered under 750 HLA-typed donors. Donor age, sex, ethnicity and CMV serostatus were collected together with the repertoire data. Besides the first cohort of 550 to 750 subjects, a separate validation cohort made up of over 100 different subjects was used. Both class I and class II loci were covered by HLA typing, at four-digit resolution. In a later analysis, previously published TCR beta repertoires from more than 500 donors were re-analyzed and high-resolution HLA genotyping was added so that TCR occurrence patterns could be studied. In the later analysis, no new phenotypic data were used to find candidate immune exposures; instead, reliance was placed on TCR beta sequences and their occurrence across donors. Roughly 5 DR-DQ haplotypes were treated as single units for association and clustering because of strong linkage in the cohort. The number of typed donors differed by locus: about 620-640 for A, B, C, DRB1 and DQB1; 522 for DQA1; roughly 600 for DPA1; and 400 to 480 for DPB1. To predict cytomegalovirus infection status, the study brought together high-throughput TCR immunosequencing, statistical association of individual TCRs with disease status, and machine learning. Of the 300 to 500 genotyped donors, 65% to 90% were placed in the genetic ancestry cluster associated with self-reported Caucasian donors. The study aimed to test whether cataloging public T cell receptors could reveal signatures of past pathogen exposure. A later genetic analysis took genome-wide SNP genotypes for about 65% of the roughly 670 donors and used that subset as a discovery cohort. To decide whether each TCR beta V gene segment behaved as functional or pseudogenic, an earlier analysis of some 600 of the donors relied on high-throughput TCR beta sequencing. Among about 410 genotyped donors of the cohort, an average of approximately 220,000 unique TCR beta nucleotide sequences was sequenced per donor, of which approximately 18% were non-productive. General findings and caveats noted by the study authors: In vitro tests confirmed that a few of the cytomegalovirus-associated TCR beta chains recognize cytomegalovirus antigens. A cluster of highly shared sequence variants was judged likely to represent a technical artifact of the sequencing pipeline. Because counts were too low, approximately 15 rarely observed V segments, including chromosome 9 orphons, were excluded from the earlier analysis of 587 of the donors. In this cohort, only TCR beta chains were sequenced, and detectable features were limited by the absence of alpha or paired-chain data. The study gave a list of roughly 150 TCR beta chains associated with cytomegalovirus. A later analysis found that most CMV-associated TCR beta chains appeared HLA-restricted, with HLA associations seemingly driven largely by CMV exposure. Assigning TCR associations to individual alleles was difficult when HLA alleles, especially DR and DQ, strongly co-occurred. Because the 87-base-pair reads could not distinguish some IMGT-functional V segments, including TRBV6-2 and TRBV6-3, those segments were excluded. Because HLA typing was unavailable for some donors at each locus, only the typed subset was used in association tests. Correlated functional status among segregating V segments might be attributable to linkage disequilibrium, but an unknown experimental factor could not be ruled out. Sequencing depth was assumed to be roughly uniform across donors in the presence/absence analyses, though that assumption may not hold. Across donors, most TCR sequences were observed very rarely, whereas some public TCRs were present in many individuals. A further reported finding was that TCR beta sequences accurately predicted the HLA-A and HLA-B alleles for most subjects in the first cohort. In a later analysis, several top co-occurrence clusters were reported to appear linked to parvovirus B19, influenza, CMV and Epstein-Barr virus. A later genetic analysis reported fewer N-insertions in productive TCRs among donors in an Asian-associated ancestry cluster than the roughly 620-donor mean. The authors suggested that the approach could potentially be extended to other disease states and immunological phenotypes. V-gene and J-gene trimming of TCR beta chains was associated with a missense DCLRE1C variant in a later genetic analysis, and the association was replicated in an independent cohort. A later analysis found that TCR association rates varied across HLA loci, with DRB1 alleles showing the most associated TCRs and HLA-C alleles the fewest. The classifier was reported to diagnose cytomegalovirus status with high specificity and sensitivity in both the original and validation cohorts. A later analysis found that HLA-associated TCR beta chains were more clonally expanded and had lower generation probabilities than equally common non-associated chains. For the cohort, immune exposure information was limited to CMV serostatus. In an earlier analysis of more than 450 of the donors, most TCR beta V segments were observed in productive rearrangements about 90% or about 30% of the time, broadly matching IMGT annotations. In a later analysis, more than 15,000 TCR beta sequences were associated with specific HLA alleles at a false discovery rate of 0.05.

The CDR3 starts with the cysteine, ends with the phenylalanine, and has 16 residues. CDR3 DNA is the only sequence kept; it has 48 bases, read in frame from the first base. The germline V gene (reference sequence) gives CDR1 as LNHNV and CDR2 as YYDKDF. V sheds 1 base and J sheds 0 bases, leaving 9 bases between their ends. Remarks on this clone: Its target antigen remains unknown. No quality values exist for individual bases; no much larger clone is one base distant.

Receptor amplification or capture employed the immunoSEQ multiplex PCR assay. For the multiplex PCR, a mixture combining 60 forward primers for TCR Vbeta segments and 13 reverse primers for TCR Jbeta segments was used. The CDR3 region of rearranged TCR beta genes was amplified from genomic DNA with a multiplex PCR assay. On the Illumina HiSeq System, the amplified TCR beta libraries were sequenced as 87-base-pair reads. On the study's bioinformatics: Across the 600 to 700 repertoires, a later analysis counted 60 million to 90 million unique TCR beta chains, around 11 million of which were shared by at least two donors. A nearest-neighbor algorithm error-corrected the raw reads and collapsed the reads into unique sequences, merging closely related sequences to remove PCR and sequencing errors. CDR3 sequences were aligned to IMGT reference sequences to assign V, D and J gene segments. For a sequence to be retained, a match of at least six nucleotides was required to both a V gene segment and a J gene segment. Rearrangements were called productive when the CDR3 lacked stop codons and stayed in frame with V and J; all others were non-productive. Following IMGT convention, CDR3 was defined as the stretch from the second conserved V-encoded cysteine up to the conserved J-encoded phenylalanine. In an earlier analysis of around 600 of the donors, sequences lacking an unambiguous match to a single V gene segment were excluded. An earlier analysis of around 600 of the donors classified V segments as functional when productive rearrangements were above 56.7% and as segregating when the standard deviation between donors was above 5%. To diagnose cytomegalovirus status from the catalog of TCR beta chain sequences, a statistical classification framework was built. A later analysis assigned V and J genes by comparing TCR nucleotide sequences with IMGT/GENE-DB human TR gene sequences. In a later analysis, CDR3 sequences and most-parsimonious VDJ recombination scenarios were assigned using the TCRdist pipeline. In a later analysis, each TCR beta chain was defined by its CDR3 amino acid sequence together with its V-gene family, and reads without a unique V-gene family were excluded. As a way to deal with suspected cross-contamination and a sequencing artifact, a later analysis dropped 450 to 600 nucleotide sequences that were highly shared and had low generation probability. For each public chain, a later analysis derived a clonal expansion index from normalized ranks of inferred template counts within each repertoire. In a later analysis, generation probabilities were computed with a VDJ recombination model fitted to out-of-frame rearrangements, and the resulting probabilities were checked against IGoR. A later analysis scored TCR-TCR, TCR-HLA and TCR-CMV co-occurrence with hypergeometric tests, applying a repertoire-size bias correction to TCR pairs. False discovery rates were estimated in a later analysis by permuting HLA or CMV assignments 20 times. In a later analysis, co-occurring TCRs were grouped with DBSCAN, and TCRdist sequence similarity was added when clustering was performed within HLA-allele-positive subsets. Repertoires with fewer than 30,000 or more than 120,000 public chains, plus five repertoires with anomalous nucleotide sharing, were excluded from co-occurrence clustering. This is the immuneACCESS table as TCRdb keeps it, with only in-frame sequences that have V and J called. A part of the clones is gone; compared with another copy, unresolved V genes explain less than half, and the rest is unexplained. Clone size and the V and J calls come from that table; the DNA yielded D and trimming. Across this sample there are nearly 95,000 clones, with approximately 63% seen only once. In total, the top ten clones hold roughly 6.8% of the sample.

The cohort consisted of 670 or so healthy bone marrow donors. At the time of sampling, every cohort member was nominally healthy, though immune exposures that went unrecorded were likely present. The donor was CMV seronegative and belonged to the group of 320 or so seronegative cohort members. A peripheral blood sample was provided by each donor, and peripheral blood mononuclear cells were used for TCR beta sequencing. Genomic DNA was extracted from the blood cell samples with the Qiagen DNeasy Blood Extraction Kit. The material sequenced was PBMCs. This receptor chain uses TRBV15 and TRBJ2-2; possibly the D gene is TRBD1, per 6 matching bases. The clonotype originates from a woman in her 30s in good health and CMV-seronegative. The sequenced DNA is TGTGCCACCAGCAGAGCACAGGGTACGAACACCGGGGAGCTGTTTTTT. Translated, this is CATSRAQGTNTGELFF.